These 11 T cell receptor beta chains came from one sample sequenced in a study of blood T cell repertoires in COVID-19. The assay was immunoSEQ multiplex PCR, and TCRdb's table has in-frame clones only and misses some. Here the sample spans approximately 100,000 clones, about 90% being singletons. The sequenced sample was peripheral blood. Every receptor here comes from a human donor with COVID-19, enrolled during active disease. The donor label of this sample is uncertain.

The chain carries TRBV2 and TRBJ2-1; TRBD2 matches at 11 bases. The V segment lost 6 bases and the J segment 6 bases; nucleotides outside the gene matches: 10. Germline CDR1 is SNHLY and CDR2 is FYNNEI. The CDR3 consists of 16 residues. CDR3: CASRPSGTSGPNEQFF. The CDR3 DNA follows: TGTGCCAGCAGGCCAAGCGGGACTAGCGGTCCCAATGAGCAGTTCTTC.

The chain links TRBV7-9 to TRBJ1-5; 10 bases are a match to TRBD1. CDR1 is SEHNR and CDR2 is FQNEAQ in the germline V gene (reference sequence). The CDR3 has 16 amino acids. With 5 bases clipped from V and 2 bases from J, the junction kept 6 bases outside the gene matches. CDR3 sequence: CASSLSGTGGNQPQHF. DNA of the CDR3: TGTGCCAGCAGCCTTTCAGGGACAGGGGGCAATCAGCCCCAGCATTTT.

CDR3 nucleotide sequence: TGTGCCAGCAGCCCTGGACAGGAGAACACTGAAGCTTTCTTT. Amino acid sequence: CASSPGQENTEAFF. The chain has TRBV7-3 and TRBJ1-1; TRBD1 matches at 7 bases. The CDR3 contains 14 residues. CDR1 is SGHTA and CDR2 is FQGTGA in the germline V gene. J lost 1 base, V lost 5 bases, and 4 bases had no gene match.

The V and J genes are TRBV6-5 and TRBJ1-2, with 8 bases fitting TRBD1. Germline CDR1 MNHEY, CDR2 SVGAGI. The V gene end was trimmed by 0 bases and the J gene end by 6 bases; junction bases not matched to a gene: 3. The CDR3 runs 14 residues. In DNA, the CDR3 is TGTGCCAGCAGTTACTCGAGCAGGGGGCATGGCTACACCTTC. Amino acids: CASSYSSRGHGYTF.

V usage is TRBV2 and J usage is TRBJ2-3, with 8 bases identical to TRBD1. Germline V gene data show CDR1 as SNHLY and CDR2 as FYNNEI. The CDR3 has 16 amino acids. The V and J ends lost 6 bases and 1 base, in that order; junction bases with no gene match: 9. In nucleotides, the CDR3 is TGTGCCAGCAGAAGAGAAGGGACAGGAGGCACAGATACGCAGTATTTT. Encoded protein: CASRREGTGGTDTQYF.

V and J are TRBV7-9 and TRBJ1-2; 8 nucleotides line up with TRBD1. The CDR3 consists of 15 residues. The J segment lost 0 bases and the V segment lost 5 bases, leaving 5 bases of the junction unmatched. Germline lookup yields CDR1 SEHNR and CDR2 FQNEAQ (reference sequence). CDR3 coding DNA: TGTGCCAGCAGCCGGGACAGGCTAGCTAACTATGGCTACACCTTC. Its protein is CASSRDRLANYGYTF.

The rearrangement joins TRBV7-9 to TRBJ1-4; 8 nucleotides align to TRBD1. Per the germline V gene, CDR1 is SEHNR and CDR2 is FQNEAQ (reference sequence). This CDR3 spans 18 amino acids. The trim removed 5 bases at V and 0 bases at J, leaving 11 bases unmatched. CDR3 in amino acids: CASSPQPGQGATNEKLFF. CDR3 sequence (DNA): TGTGCCAGCAGCCCTCAACCTGGACAGGGAGCAACTAATGAAAAACTGTTTTTT.

The rearrangement joins TRBV12-2 to TRBJ2-5; the table's D gene call, TRBD2, was not cross checked with the DNA. TRBV12-2 is described as a pseudogene. The CDR3 loop spans 11 amino acids. CDR3 DNA sequence: TGTGCAAGTCGCTCCCTGGAGACCCAGTACTTC. It translates to CASRSLETQYF.

This clone was picked up a small number of times. V is TRBV10-2 and J is TRBJ2-7; D call uncertain. This CDR3 spans 14 amino acids. From germline, CDR1 is WSHSY and CDR2 SAAADI. V gave up 2 bases and J gave up 1 base, with 9 bases separating them. The CDR3 reads CASSENSQSYEQYF. The CDR3, as DNA: TGCGCCAGCAGTGAGAACAGTCAGTCCTACGAGCAGTACTTC.

A single count supports this clone. The chain carries TRBV5-1 and TRBJ1-4; D gene unclear. Trimming left V 4 bases short and J 8 bases short, with 18 bases between. Germline CDR1 is SGHRS and CDR2 is YFSETQ. The CDR3 has 15 amino acids. The CDR3 DNA sequence: TGCGCCAGCAGCCCTTCGGGAGAAAGAGGAGAAAAACTGTTTTTT. Translating gives CASSPSGERGEKLFF. The entire variable domain, with the rest obtained from reference TRBV5-1 and TRBJ1-4, is as follows: KAGVTQTPRYLIKTRGQQVTLSCSPISGHRSVSWYQQTPGQGLQFLFEYFSETQRNKGNFPGRFSGRQFSNSRSEMNVSTLELGDSALYLCASSPSGERGEKLFFGSGTQLSVL.

V and J are TRBV9 and TRBJ2-1, with 10 bases that match TRBD2. Trimming took 4 bases from V and 2 from J; bases not matched to a gene: 3. CDR3 size: 15 residues. Germline V gene sequence: CDR1 SGDLS, CDR2 YYNGEE. CDR3 sequence reads: CASSPSGGAYNEQFF. For the CDR3, the DNA is TGTGCCAGCAGCCCGAGCGGGGGGGCCTACAATGAGCAGTTCTTC.